Presented here are 7 T cell receptor beta chains from one specimen sequenced in a study of T cells in tuberculosis. Measured with immunoSEQ multiplex PCR; TCRdb has only the in-frame clones, and not every one. Among around 30,000 clones listed, 90% were seen once. Sequencing used PBMCs. All receptors come from a donor aged 10 to 29 with latent tuberculosis or without tuberculosis infection.

This chain joins TRBV7-2 and TRBJ1-5; unclear D gene. Deletions cut 0 bases from V and 11 bases from J, with 8 bases between. Germline V gives CDR1 SGHTA, CDR2 FQGNSA. The CDR3 runs 12 residues. The CDR3: CASSLARGSQHF. In DNA, the CDR3 is TGTGCCAGCAGCTTAGCGCGAGGTTCCCAGCATTTT.

The gene calls are TRBV7-8 and TRBJ1-1; tentatively, D is TRBD1 (6 bases). This CDR3 contains 14 residues. Germline V lookup: CDR1 SGHVS, CDR2 FQNEAQ. V dropped 1 base and J dropped 1 base, with 7 bases sitting between them. CDR3 sequence (DNA): TGTGCCAGCAGCTTAGGGACAGCGAACACTGAAGCTTTCTTT. Translating gives CASSLGTANTEAFF.

The chain joins TRBV14 to TRBJ2-7; 8 nucleotides agree with TRBD1. The CDR3 extends over 12 amino acids. Trimming cost V 4 bases and J 7 bases; bases outside gene matches: 3. Germline V gene sequence: CDR1 SGHDN, CDR2 FVKESK. CDR3 coding DNA: TGTGCCAGCAGCCTACAGGGGGTTGAGCAGTACTTC. Protein: CASSLQGVEQYF.

CDR3 loop: CASTAGIGNTIYF. DNA for the CDR3: TGTGCCAGCACAGCGGGGATCGGAAACACCATATATTTT. The V gene is TRBV2, the J gene TRBJ1-3; D not certain. This CDR3 is built from 13 residues. Trimming left V 7 bases short and J 4 bases short, with 11 bases between. From germline, CDR1 is SNHLY and CDR2 FYNNEI. Full variable domain (rest looked up from reference TRBV2 and TRBJ1-3): EPEVTQTPSHQVTQMGQEVILRCVPISNHLYFYWYRQILGQKVEFLVSFYNNEISEKSEIFDDQFSVERPDGSNFTLKIRSTKLEDSAMYFCASTAGIGNTIYFGEGSWLTVV.

The chain has TRBV10-2 and TRBJ2-2, with D possibly matching TRBD2 (5 bases). CDR3 length equals 14 residues. From germline, CDR1 is WSHSY and CDR2 SAAADI. Deletions cut 2 bases from V and 1 base from J, with 5 bases between. The CDR3 loop reads CASSERGNTGELFF. The DNA of the CDR3 is TGCGCCAGCAGTGAGCGGGGGAACACCGGGGAGCTGTTTTTT.

V and J are TRBV10-3 and TRBJ1-6, with D perhaps matching TRBD1 (5 bases). Germline V CDR1 and CDR2: ENHRY, SYGVKD. V lost 2 bases, J lost 6 bases, and 14 bases lay in between. The CDR3 is 16 amino acids. In DNA form, the CDR3 reads TGTGCCATCAGTGAGCGTGGGGCAGGGCTTAATTCACCCCTCCACTTT. It yields the protein CAISERGAGLNSPLHF.

This chain joins TRBV5-4 and TRBJ1-2; 8 nucleotides match TRBD1. Germline CDR1 is SGHNT and CDR2 is YYREEE (reference sequence). V lost 3 bases and J lost 7; bases outside the gene matches: 11. This CDR3 contains 15 residues. The CDR3 bases are TGTGCCAGCAGCTCCCCGGGACAGGTGATATCTGGCTACACCTTC. Protein sequence: CASSSPGQVISGYTF.